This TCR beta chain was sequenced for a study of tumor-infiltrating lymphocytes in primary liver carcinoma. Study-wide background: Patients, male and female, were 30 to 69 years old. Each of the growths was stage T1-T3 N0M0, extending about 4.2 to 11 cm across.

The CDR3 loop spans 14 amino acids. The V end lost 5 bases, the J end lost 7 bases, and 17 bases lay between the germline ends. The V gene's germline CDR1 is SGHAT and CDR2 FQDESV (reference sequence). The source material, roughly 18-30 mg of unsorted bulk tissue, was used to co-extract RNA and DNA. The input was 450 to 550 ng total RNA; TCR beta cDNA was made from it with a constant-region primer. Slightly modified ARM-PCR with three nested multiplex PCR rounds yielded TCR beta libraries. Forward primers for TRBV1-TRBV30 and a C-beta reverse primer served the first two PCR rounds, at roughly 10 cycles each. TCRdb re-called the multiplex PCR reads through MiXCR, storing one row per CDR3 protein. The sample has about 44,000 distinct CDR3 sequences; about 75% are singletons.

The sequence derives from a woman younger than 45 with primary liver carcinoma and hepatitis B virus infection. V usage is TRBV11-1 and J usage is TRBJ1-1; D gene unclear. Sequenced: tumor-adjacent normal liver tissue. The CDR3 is CASSLGHGYNEAFF. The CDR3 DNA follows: TGTGCCAGCAGCCTCGGGCATGGCTACAATGAAGCTTTCTTT.